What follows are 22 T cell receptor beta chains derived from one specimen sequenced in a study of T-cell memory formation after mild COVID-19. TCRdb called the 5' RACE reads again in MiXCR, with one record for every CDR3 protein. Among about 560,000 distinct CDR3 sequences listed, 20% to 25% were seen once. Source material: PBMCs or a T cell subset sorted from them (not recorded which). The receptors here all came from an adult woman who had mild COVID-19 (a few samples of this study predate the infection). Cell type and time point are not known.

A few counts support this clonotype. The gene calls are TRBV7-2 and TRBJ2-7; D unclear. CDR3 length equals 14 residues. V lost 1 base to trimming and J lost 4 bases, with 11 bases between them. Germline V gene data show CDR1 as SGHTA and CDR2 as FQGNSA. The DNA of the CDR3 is TGTGCCAGCAGCTTAGTCCTAGGCGAATACGAGCAGTACTTC. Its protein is CASSLVLGEYEQYF.

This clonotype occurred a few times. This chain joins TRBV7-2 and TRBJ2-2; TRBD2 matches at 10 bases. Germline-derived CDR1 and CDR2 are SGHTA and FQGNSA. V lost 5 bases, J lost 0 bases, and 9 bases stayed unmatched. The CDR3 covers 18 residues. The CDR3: CASSTEPLAGPNTGELFF. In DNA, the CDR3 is TGTGCCAGCAGCACAGAACCACTAGCGGGGCCGAACACCGGGGAGCTGTTTTTT.

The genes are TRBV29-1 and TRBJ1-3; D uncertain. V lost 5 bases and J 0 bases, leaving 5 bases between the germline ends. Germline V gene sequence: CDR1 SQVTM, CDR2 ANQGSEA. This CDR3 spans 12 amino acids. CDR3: CSVPDSGNTIYF. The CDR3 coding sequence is TGCAGCGTTCCAGACTCTGGAAACACCATATATTTT.

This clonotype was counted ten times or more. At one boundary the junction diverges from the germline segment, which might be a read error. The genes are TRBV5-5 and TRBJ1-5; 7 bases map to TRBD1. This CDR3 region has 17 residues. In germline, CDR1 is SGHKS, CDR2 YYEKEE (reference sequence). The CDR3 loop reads CASSLEDIGTANHPQHF. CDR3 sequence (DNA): TGTGCCAGCAGCTTGGAGGATATCGGGACAGCTAATCATCCCCAGCATTTT.

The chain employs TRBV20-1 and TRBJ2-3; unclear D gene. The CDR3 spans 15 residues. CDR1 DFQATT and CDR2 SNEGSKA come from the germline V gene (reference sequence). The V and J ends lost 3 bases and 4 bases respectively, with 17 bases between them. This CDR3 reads CSASGGDGSADTQYF. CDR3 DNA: TGCAGTGCTAGTGGTGGAGACGGGTCAGCAGATACGCAGTATTTT.

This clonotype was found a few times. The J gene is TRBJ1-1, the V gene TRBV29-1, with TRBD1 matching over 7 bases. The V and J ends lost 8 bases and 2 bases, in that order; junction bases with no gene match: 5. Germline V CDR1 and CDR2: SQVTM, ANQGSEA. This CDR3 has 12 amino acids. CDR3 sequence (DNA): TGCAGCACCGGGACAGTAAACACTGAAGCTTTCTTT. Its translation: CSTGTVNTEAFF.

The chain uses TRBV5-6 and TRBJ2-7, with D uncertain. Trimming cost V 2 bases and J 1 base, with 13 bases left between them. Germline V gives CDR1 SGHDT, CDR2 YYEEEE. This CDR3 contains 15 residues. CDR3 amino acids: CASSFLGRSSYEQYF. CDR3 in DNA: TGTGCCAGCAGCTTCTTAGGCCGCAGTTCCTACGAGCAGTACTTC.

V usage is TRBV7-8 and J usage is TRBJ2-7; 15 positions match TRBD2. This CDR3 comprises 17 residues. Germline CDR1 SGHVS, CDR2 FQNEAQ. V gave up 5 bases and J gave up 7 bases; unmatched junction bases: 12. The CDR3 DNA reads TGTGCCAGCAGCCTAGGATGGACTAGCGGGGGGGCTCGGGAGCAGTACTTC. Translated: CASSLGWTSGGAREQYF.

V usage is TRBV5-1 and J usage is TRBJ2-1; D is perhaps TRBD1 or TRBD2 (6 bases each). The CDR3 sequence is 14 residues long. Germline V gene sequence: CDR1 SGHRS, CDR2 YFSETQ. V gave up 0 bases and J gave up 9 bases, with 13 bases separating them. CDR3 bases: TGCGCCAGCAGCTTGGGCGAAAAGGGGGGTGAGCAGTTCTTC. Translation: CASSLGEKGGEQFF. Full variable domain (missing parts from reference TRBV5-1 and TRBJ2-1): KAGVTQTPRYLIKTRGQQVTLSCSPISGHRSVSWYQQTPGQGLQFLFEYFSETQRNKGNFPGRFSGRQFSNSRSEMNVSTLELGDSALYLCASSLGEKGGEQFFGPGTRLTVL.

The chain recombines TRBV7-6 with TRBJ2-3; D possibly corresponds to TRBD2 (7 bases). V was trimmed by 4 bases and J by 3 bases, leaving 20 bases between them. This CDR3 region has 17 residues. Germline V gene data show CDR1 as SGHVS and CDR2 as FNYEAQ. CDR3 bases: TGTGCCAGCAGCTCGCCCTGGGAGAGGGGGGGTACAGATACGCAGTATTTT. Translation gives CASSSPWERGGTDTQYF. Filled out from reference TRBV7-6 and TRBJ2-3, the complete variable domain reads GAGVSQSPRYKVTKRGQDVALRCDPISGHVSLYWYRQALGQGPEFLTYFNYEAQQDKSGLPNDRFSAERPEGSISTLTIQRTEQRDSAMYRCASSSPWERGGTDTQYFGPGTRLTVL.

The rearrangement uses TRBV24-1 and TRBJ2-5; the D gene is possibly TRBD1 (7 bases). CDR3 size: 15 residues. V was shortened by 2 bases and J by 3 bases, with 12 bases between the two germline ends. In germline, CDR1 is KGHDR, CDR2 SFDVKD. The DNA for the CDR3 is TGTGCCACCAGTGATTCAGCCAGGGGGGAAGAGACCCAGTACTTC. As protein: CATSDSARGEETQYF.

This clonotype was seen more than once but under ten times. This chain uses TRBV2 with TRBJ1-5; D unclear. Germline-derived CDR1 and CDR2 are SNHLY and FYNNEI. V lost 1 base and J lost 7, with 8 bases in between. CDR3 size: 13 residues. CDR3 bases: TGTGCCAGCAGTGAAGGGGGTTGGCAGCCCCAGCATTTT. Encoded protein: CASSEGGWQPQHF. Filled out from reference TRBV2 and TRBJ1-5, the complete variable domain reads EPEVTQTPSHQVTQMGQEVILRCVPISNHLYFYWYRQILGQKVEFLVSFYNNEISEKSEIFDDQFSVERPDGSNFTLKIRSTKLEDSAMYFCASSEGGWQPQHFGDGTRLSIL.

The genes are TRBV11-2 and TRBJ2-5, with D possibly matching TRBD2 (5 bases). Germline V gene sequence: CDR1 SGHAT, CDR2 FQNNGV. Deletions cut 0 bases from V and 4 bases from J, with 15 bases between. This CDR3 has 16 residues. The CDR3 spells CASSLDYGGGRETQYF. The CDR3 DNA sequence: TGTGCCAGCAGCTTAGATTACGGAGGAGGTCGAGAGACCCAGTACTTC.

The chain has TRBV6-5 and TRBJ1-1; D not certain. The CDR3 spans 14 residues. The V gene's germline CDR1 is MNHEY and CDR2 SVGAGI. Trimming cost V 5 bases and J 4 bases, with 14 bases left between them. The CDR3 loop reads CASSMGPRSTEAFF. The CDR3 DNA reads TGTGCCAGCAGTATGGGTCCCAGGAGCACTGAAGCTTTCTTT.

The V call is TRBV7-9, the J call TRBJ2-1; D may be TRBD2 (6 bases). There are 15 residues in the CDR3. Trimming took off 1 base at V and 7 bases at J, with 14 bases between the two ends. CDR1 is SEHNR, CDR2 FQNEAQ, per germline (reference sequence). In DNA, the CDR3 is TGTGCCAGCAGCTTAGGCGGAGGGCCAAGGAATGAGCAGTTCTTC. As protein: CASSLGGGPRNEQFF.

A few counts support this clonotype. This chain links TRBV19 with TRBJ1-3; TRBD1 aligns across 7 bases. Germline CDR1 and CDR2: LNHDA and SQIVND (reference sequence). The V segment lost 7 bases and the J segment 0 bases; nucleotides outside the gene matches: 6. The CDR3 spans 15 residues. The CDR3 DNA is TGTGCCAGTAAGGAAGACAGGGTCTCTGGAAACACCATATATTTT. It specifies CASKEDRVSGNTIYF.

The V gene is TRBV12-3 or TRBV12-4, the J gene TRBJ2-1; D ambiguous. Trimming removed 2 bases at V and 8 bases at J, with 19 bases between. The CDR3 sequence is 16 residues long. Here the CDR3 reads CASSLPLGGLNHEQFF. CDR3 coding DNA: TGTGCCAGCAGTTTACCGCTGGGCGGATTGAACCATGAGCAGTTCTTC.

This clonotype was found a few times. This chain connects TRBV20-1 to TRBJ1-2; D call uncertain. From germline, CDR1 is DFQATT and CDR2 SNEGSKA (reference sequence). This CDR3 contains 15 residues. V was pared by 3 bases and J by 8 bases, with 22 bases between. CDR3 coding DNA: TGCAGTGCTAGGGGAACCGGGTCGATAAACGGGGGCTACACCTTC. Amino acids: CSARGTGSINGGYTF.

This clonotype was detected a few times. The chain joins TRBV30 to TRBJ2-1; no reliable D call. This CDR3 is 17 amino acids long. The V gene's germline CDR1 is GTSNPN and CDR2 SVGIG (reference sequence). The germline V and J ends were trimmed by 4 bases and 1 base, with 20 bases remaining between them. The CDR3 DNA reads TGTGCCTGGACGAAGCAGAGGACCACCCGATCCTACAATGAGCAGTTCTTC. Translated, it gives CAWTKQRTTRSYNEQFF.

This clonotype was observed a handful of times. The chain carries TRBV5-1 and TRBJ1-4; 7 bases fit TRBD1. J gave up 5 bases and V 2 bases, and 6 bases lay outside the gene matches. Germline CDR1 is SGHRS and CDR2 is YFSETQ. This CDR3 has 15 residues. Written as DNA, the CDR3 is TGCGCCAGCAGCTTCCGACAGGGCTTCAATGAAAAACTGTTTTTT. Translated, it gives CASSFRQGFNEKLFF. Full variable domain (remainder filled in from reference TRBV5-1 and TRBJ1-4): KAGVTQTPRYLIKTRGQQVTLSCSPISGHRSVSWYQQTPGQGLQFLFEYFSETQRNKGNFPGRFSGRQFSNSRSEMNVSTLELGDSALYLCASSFRQGFNEKLFFGSGTQLSVL.

The CDR3 reads CASGTPGQAYNEQFF. Here the CDR3 DNA reads TGTGCCAGCGGAACCCCGGGACAGGCTTACAATGAGCAGTTCTTC. J is TRBJ2-1 and V is TRBV7-2; TRBD1 matches at 8 bases. With 8 bases clipped from V and 4 bases from J, the junction kept 10 bases outside the gene matches. The CDR3 has 15 residues. Germline values: CDR1 SGHTA, CDR2 FQGNSA.

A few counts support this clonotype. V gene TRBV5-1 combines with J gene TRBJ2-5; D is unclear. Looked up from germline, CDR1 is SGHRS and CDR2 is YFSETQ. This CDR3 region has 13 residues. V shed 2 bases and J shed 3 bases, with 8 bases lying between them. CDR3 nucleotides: TGCGCCAGCAGCTTAACCTTAAAAGAGACCCAGTACTTC. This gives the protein CASSLTLKETQYF.